Listed here are 27 T cell receptor beta chains from one sample, sequenced in a study of vaccination effects on CD4 cells after COVID-19. No antigen has been identified for these receptors. ViraFEST assay sequencing came after antigen-specific CD4+ T cells were expanded with viral peptide pools. Investigators separated out CD4+ T cells once less than 11 days of culture had passed. Vaccinated recipients, who were negative for nucleocapsid antibodies, had no history of SARS-CoV-2 infection. Repertoires were generated with immunoSEQ multiplex PCR, while TCRdb's copy carries only in-frame clones and drops some. The repertoire holds 74,000 or so clones, about four fifths seen once, with 10% to 15% in the top ten. Sequencing was performed on CD4+ T cells from PBMCs cultured with SARS-CoV-2 spike peptides, taken before COVID-19 vaccination. Receptor source: a human donor who received a COVID-19 vaccine.

CDR3 sequence: CASSRSGEETQYF. Here the CDR3 DNA reads TGTGCCAGCAGCCGATCCGGCGAAGAGACCCAGTACTTC. This rearrangement joins TRBV3-1 (or the pseudogene TRBV3-2) to TRBJ2-5; D unresolved. Germline lookup yields CDR1 LGHDT and CDR2 YNNKEL (reference sequence). The CDR3 length is 13 residues. V gave up 4 bases and J gave up 3 bases, with 9 bases separating them.

V and J are TRBV4-3 and TRBJ1-1; 7 bases are shared with TRBD1. Germline CDR1 is LGHNA and CDR2 is YSLEER. V was clipped by 1 base and J by 1 base; unmatched bases: 6. This CDR3 comprises 16 residues. This chain's CDR3 is CASSQGLGQENTEAFF. The CDR3 DNA sequence: TGCGCCAGCAGCCAAGGATTAGGACAGGAGAACACTGAAGCTTTCTTT.

This clone was observed a handful of times. The chain carries TRBV6-5 and TRBJ1-1; TRBD1 matches 8 bases. In germline, CDR1 is MNHEY, CDR2 SVGAGI. J was trimmed by 4 bases and V by 5 bases; bases with no gene match: 3. The CDR3 has 13 amino acids. The DNA of the CDR3 is TGTGCCAGCAGTCGGGGACAGGCCACTGAAGCTTTCTTT. Translated, it gives CASSRGQATEAFF.

The chain links TRBV2 to TRBJ1-5; D gene unclear. Trimming took off 7 bases at V and 3 bases at J, with 7 bases between the two ends. CDR1 and CDR2 from the germline V gene are SNHLY and FYNNEI. The CDR3 loop spans 12 amino acids. CDR3 nucleotides: TGTGCCAGCACCGGGCCCAATCAGCCCCAGCATTTT. As protein: CASTGPNQPQHF. Filled out from reference TRBV2 and TRBJ1-5, the complete variable domain reads EPEVTQTPSHQVTQMGQEVILRCVPISNHLYFYWYRQILGQKVEFLVSFYNNEISEKSEIFDDQFSVERPDGSNFTLKIRSTKLEDSAMYFCASTGPNQPQHFGDGTRLSIL.

J is TRBJ1-3 and V is TRBV6-5; D gene unclear. The CDR3 is made up of 12 amino acids. Per germline, CDR1 MNHEY and CDR2 SVGAGI. Trimming removed 6 bases at V and 3 bases at J, with 6 bases between. CDR3 protein: CASRGDGNTIYF. CDR3 in DNA: TGTGCCAGCAGGGGAGATGGAAACACCATATATTTT.

This chain joins TRBV27 and TRBJ2-1; 12 positions agree with TRBD2. In germline, CDR1 is MNHEY, CDR2 SMNVEV (reference sequence). This CDR3 region has 18 residues. V was pared by 5 bases and J by 9 bases, with 17 bases of the junction left unmatched. CDR3 region: CASSRRARLLAGGFEQFF. The CDR3 DNA is TGTGCCAGCAGTCGGCGGGCAAGACTCCTAGCGGGGGGGTTTGAGCAGTTCTTC.

CDR3 amino acids: CASSLSLAGGNRQGEQFF. The CDR3 bases are TGCGCCAGCAGCTTGTCTCTAGCGGGGGGCAATCGTCAGGGTGAGCAGTTCTTC. The chain links TRBV5-1 to TRBJ2-1; 11 bases fit TRBD2. This CDR3 is 18 amino acids long. J was trimmed by 9 bases and V by 1 base; bases with no gene match: 15. The germline V gene encodes CDR1 SGHRS and CDR2 YFSETQ.

This clone was recorded only once. This chain joins TRBV7-2 and TRBJ1-2, with TRBD1 as a possible D gene (5 bases). CDR1 and CDR2 from the germline V gene are SGHTA and FQGNSA. The V end lost 1 base, the J end lost 1 base, and 13 bases lay between the germline ends. The CDR3 has 16 amino acids. CDR3 nucleotide sequence: TGTGCCAGCAGCTTAGAAATGGGGCTTTTTAACTATGGCTACACCTTC. This gives the protein CASSLEMGLFNYGYTF.

The rearrangement links TRBV20-1 to TRBJ1-2; a weak D match, TRBD1 (5 bases). The V end lost 3 bases, the J end lost 8 bases, and 10 bases lay between the germline ends. The CDR3 sequence is 11 residues long. Germline-derived CDR1 and CDR2 are DFQATT and SNEGSKA (reference sequence). CDR3 DNA: TGCAGTGCTAGCTATGGGACCGGCTACACCTTC. It translates to CSASYGTGYTF.

The chain carries TRBV2 and TRBJ2-3; tentatively, D is TRBD2 (5 bases). The CDR3 spans 14 residues. Germline V gene data show CDR1 as SNHLY and CDR2 as FYNNEI. V shed 6 bases and J shed 2 bases, with 12 bases lying between them. The CDR3 sequence: CASSPTRVTDTQYF. In DNA form, the CDR3 reads TGTGCCAGCAGCCCAACGAGGGTCACAGATACGCAGTATTTT.

The gene calls are TRBV10-3 and TRBJ1-1; D call uncertain. This CDR3 comprises 12 residues. Germline assignment: CDR1 ENHRY and CDR2 SYGVKD. The V and J ends lost 2 bases and 3 bases respectively, with 4 bases between them. CDR3 DNA: TGTGCCATCAGTGAGAGGGACACTGAAGCTTTCTTT. It codes for CAISERDTEAFF.

This chain links TRBV12-5 with TRBJ1-3; TRBD1 aligns across 7 bases. Trimming cost V 5 bases and J 1 base; bases outside gene matches: 2. The CDR3 covers 14 residues. Germline loops: CDR1 LGHNT, CDR2 FRNRAP. The CDR3 sequence: CASGRGQSGNTIYF. Here the CDR3 DNA reads TGTGCTAGTGGTAGGGGACAGTCTGGAAACACCATATATTTT.

The chain combines TRBV6-6 with TRBJ1-5; 10 bases are shared with TRBD1. CDR3 length: 17 amino acids. CDR1 is MNHNY and CDR2 is SVGAGI in the germline V gene (reference sequence). V shed 5 bases, J shed 1 base, and the junction held 8 bases outside the gene matches. In nucleotides, the CDR3 is TGTGCCAGCAGTCTCCGACAGGGGGCGTCGAGCAATCAGCCCCAGCATTTT. It encodes CASSLRQGASSNQPQHF.

V usage is TRBV28 and J usage is TRBJ1-2; the D is unclear. This CDR3 contains 13 residues. Germline-derived CDR1 and CDR2 are MDHEN and SYDVKM. Trimming cost V 2 bases and J 8 bases, with 12 bases left between them. The CDR3 nucleotides read TGTGCCAGCAGTTTAGCGAACGGTCTCGGCTACACCTTC. Translating it yields CASSLANGLGYTF.

The chain has TRBV4-3 and TRBJ2-3; 9 bases agree with TRBD1. The V gene end was trimmed by 0 bases and the J gene end by 0 bases; junction bases not matched to a gene: 10. The CDR3 runs 19 residues. Germline-derived CDR1 and CDR2 are LGHNA and YSLEER. CDR3 nucleotide sequence: TGCGCCAGCAGCCAAGATTGGTTGGGGACAGGGATTAGCACAGATACGCAGTATTTT. Translating it yields CASSQDWLGTGISTDTQYF.

This CDR3 reads CASSEPDRSGYTF. In DNA, the CDR3 is TGTGCCAGCAGTGAGCCCGACAGGTCCGGCTACACCTTC. The chain combines TRBV6-1 with TRBJ1-2; D may be TRBD1 (6 bases). V dropped 3 bases and J dropped 8 bases, with 13 bases sitting between them. The CDR3 has 13 residues. Germline V gives CDR1 MNHNS, CDR2 SASEGT.

CDR3 nucleotides: TGTGCCAGCAGCTGGTGGGGGATTGAAGAGACCCAGTACTTC. Encoded protein: CASSWWGIEETQYF. The chain recombines TRBV7-2 with TRBJ2-5; tentatively, D is TRBD1 or TRBD2 (5 bases each). Trimming took 4 bases from V and 3 from J, leaving 12 bases between them. This CDR3 is 14 amino acids long. Germline loops: CDR1 SGHTA, CDR2 FQGNSA.

This rearrangement joins TRBV5-1 to TRBJ2-2; 9 nucleotides match TRBD1. V was pared by 7 bases and J by 0 bases, with 1 base of the junction left unmatched. Germline CDR1 reads SGHRS; CDR2 reads YFSETQ. The CDR3 has 14 amino acids. The CDR3 here is CASWTGANTGELFF. In DNA form, the CDR3 reads TGCGCCAGCTGGACAGGGGCGAACACCGGGGAGCTGTTTTTT.

CDR3 sequence reads: CASRLPSTDTQYF. The CDR3 coding sequence is TGTGCCAGCAGACTACCTAGCACAGATACGCAGTATTTT. The chain links TRBV2 to TRBJ2-3; no definite D call. Germline V gene data show CDR1 as SNHLY and CDR2 as FYNNEI. V lost 6 bases to trimming and J lost 0 bases, with 7 bases between them. The CDR3 loop spans 13 amino acids.

This chain links TRBV5-8 with TRBJ1-2; 9 bases align to TRBD1. The germline V gene has CDR1 SGHTS and CDR2 YDEGEE. This CDR3 comprises 14 residues. J gave up 8 bases and V 4 bases, and 9 bases lay outside the gene matches. The CDR3 nucleotides read TGTGCCAGCAGCCCTCCGGACAGGGGCGCCGGCTACACCTTC. Protein: CASSPPDRGAGYTF.

This chain connects TRBV6-5 to TRBJ2-1, with 11 nucleotides matching TRBD2. This CDR3 is built from 14 residues. Trimming took 7 bases from V and 7 from J; bases not matched to a gene: 6. Germline V gene lookup returns CDR1 MNHEY and CDR2 SVGAGI. CDR3 sequence reads: CASISGGASNEQFF. The CDR3 nucleotides are TGTGCCAGCATTAGCGGGGGGGCCTCAAATGAGCAGTTCTTC.

The chain is built from TRBV29-1 and TRBJ1-2, with D possibly being TRBD1 (5 bases). The germline CDR1 and CDR2 sequences are SQVTM and ANQGSEA. This CDR3 region has 13 residues. V was clipped by 6 bases and J by 8 bases, with 19 bases between them. CDR3 protein: CSVRAPDSWGYTF. The CDR3 coding sequence is TGCAGCGTACGAGCACCCGACAGCTGGGGCTACACCTTC.

The V gene is TRBV5-6, the J gene TRBJ1-1, with 10 bases identical to TRBD1. The junction had 4 bases not matched to a gene; V was cut back by 0 bases and J by 5 bases. Germline V gene sequence: CDR1 SGHDT, CDR2 YYEEEE. The CDR3 sequence is 15 residues long. The CDR3 DNA reads as TGTGCCAGCAGCTTGGCCGACAGGGGGCGGACTGAAGCTTTCTTT. Translated: CASSLADRGRTEAFF.

The chain uses TRBV24-1 and TRBJ2-5, with TRBD1 matching 9 bases. Germline V gene sequence: CDR1 KGHDR, CDR2 SFDVKD. The CDR3 consists of 15 residues. The junction had 6 bases not matched to a gene; V was cut back by 4 bases and J by 4 bases. The CDR3 region is CATSDPQGAGETQYF. Here the CDR3 DNA reads TGTGCCACCAGTGACCCACAGGGGGCGGGAGAGACCCAGTACTTC.

The genes are TRBV5-4 and TRBJ2-2; 7 nucleotides line up with TRBD2. V lost 3 bases, J lost 3 bases, and 5 bases stayed unmatched. The CDR3 totals 15 residues. CDR1 is SGHNT, CDR2 YYREEE, per germline (reference sequence). The CDR3 nucleotides read TGTGCCAGCAGCTGGGCTAGCGGCTACACCGGGGAGCTGTTTTTT. Amino acid sequence: CASSWASGYTGELFF.

V usage is TRBV9 and J usage is TRBJ2-3, with D uncertain. Germline lookup yields CDR1 SGDLS and CDR2 YYNGEE. Trimming took 3 bases from V and 1 from J, leaving 9 bases between them. This CDR3 has 14 residues. The DNA for the CDR3 is TGTGCCAGCAGCGCCCAAACCGGCACAGATACGCAGTATTTT. This codes for CASSAQTGTDTQYF.

The gene calls are TRBV29-1 and TRBJ1-1, with 8 nucleotides matching TRBD1. Germline trimming cut 6 bases from V and 1 base from J; bases unmatched to any gene: 1. The germline gives CDR1 SQVTM, CDR2 ANQGSEA. The CDR3 runs to 12 residues. The CDR3 reads CSVGTGNTEAFF. The CDR3 nucleotides read TGCAGCGTGGGGACAGGGAACACTGAAGCTTTCTTT.